The rows below give T cell receptor beta chains drawn from one sample of a study of ipilimumab plus nivolumab after autologous stem cell transplantation. Profiling relied on immunoSEQ multiplex PCR, and the TCRdb table lists in-frame clones only, not all of them. Among under 15,000 clones listed, around 63% were seen once. The material sequenced was PBMCs, taken in a trial of ipilimumab plus nivolumab as post-transplant consolidation. All receptors come from a male donor with diffuse large B-cell lymphoma. Each CDR3 is given with its conserved first and last residue. The order of the fields is clone size, V gene, J gene, D gene, CDR3 DNA, CDR3 protein. A D gene is named only where the DNA matches it firmly. The size of a clone is reported for some rows only, either as once, few or many, or as a class for expanded clones.

>NA|TRBV27|TRBJ1-6|NA
TGTGCCAGCAGTTATACAGGTCCTAATTCACCCCTCCACTTT
CASSYTGPNSPLHF
>few|TRBV7-7|TRBJ2-5|NA
TGTGCCAGCAGCCCACACCCAGGGGAGACCCAGTACTTC
CASSPHPGETQYF
>NA|TRBV2|TRBJ2-7|TRBD1
TGTGCCAGCAGGATACGGGACAGGGGAGTATACGAGCAGTACTTC
CASRIRDRGVYEQYF
>NA|TRBV6-1|TRBJ1-1|TRBD1
TGTGCCAGCAGTGATGAACAGGGGGCGACTGAAGCTTTCTTT
CASSDEQGATEAFF
>NA|TRBV7-3|TRBJ1-2|NA
TGTGCCAGCAGCTTGGGCAGGGGCTATGGCTACACCTTC
CASSLGRGYGYTF
>NA|TRBV9|TRBJ1-2|NA
TGTGCCAGCAGCGCCGCCCCAGGAGCGAACTATGGCTACACCTTC
CASSAAPGANYGYTF
>many|TRBV6-1|TRBJ2-1|NA
TGTGCCAGCAGTGTTAGCTACGCTACCGGCAATGAGCAGTTCTTC
CASSVSYATGNEQFF
>NA|TRBV30|TRBJ2-2|NA
TGTGCCTGGAGTACAGGACAAAACACCGGGGAGCTGTTTTTT
CAWSTGQNTGELFF
>NA|TRBV5-1|TRBJ2-6|NA
TGCGCCAGCGCAGTGTCCCACGGGGCCAACGTCCTGACTTTC
CASAVSHGANVLTF
>NA|TRBV5-1|TRBJ2-1|NA
TGCGCCAGCAGCTTAATCACGGGTTTCTTCGGGGAGGATGAGCAGTTCTTC
CASSLITGFFGEDEQFF
>NA|TRBV5-1|TRBJ1-1|TRBD1
TGCGCCAGCAGCTTAGAGGGGGCGAGCACTGAAGCTTTCTTT
CASSLEGASTEAFF
>NA|TRBV6-1|TRBJ2-3|NA
TGTGCCAGCAGTGAAGAAGGGAGGCCAGATACGCAGTATTTT
CASSEEGRPDTQYF
>once|TRBV18|TRBJ2-1|TRBD1
TGTGCCAGCGGGGACAGTCGCTATGAGCAGTTCTTC
CASGDSRYEQFF
>NA|TRBV2|TRBJ2-1|NA
TGTGCCAGAAGACGGGACGGGACCTACAATGAGCAGTTCTTC
CARRRDGTYNEQFF